The subject of this entry is one TCR beta chain. The antigen remains unidentified. These data belong to a study of shared clonotypes between healthy human individuals. Study background: Per donor, three plates held CD4 naive cells, three held CD4 memory, two held CD8 naive and one held CD8 memory.

Sequencing used immunoSEQ multiplex PCR; TCRdb keeps in-frame clones, though not all of them. The table lists 2 million to 3 million clones, 93% of them singletons. The study's findings and limits: Across a handful of donors, naive CD4 shared roughly 5.2%, naive CD8 around 3.5%, memory CD4 more than 2%, memory CD8 0.4% to 0.5%.

This CDR3 has 16 amino acids. V gave up 1 base and J gave up 8 bases; unmatched junction bases: 11. The germline CDR1 and CDR2 sequences are SEHNR and FQNEAQ (reference sequence). This receptor was obtained from a man in his late teens or twenties in good health. Some clones in this sample may be carry-over from other donors' samples. This sequence joins TRBV7-9 and TRBJ2-1; 7 bases agree with TRBD1. The sequenced sample was naive CD4+ T cells from PBMCs. As to subset: CD45RA+ positively selected. CDR3 residues: CASSLGDRPASDEQFF. CDR3 nucleotide sequence: TGTGCCAGCAGCTTAGGGGACAGACCCGCCTCGGATGAGCAGTTCTTC.